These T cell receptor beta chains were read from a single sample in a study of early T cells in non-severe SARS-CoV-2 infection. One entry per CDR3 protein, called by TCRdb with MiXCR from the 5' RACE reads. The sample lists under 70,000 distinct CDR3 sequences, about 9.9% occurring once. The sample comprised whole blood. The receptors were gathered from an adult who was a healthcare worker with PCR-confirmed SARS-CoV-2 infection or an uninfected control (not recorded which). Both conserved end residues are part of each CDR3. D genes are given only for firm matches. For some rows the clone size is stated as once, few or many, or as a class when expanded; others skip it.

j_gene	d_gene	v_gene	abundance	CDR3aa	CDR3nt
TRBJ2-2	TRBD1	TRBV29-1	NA	CSVVRDRGYTGELFF	TGCAGCGTTGTTAGGGACAGGGGGTACACCGGGGAGCTGTTTTTT
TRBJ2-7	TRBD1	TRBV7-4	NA	CASSFDRGNEQYF	TGTGCCAGCAGCTTTGACAGGGGTAACGAGCAGTACTTC
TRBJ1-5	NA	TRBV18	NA	CASSPTESGQPQHF	TGTGCCAGCTCACCAACAGAGAGCGGCCAGCCCCAGCATTTT
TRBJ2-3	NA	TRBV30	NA	CAWSVAGGTDTQYF	TGTGCCTGGAGTGTAGCCGGGGGCACAGATACGCAGTATTTT
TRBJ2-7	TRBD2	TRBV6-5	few	CASILSSGGVYEQYF	TGTGCCAGCATTCTCTCTAGCGGAGGGGTTTACGAGCAGTACTTC
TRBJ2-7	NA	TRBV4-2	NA	CASSQEATPGSYEQYF	TGTGCCAGCAGCCAAGAGGCCACGCCAGGCTCCTACGAGCAGTACTTC
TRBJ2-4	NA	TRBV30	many	CAWSVSPLGDIQYF	TGTGCCTGGAGTGTAAGTCCCCTCGGGGACATTCAGTACTTC
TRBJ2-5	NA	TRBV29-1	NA	CSVGAGAYTETQYF	TGCAGCGTTGGGGCAGGGGCGTATACGGAGACCCAGTACTTC
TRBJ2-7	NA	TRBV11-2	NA	CASSLAAGLEQYF	TGTGCCAGCAGCTTAGCCGCCGGGTTGGAGCAGTACTTC
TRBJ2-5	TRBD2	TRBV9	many	CASSAGSTSGVWTQYF	TGTGCCAGCAGCGCTGGGAGTACTAGCGGGGTTTGGACCCAGTACTTC
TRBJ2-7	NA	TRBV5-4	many	CASSLLGERGYEQYF	TGTGCCAGCAGCTTGTTGGGGGAAAGGGGTTACGAGCAGTACTTC
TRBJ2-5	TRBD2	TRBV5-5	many	CASSLAGGMETQYF	TGTGCCAGCAGCTTGGCGGGGGGAATGGAGACCCAGTACTTC
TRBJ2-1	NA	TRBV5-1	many	CASSLGQVGNEQFF	TGCGCCAGCAGCTTGGGACAGGTGGGGAATGAGCAGTTCTTC
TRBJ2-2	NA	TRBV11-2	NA	CASSTLANNTGELFF	TGTGCCAGCAGCACCCTGGCGAACAACACCGGGGAGCTGTTTTTT
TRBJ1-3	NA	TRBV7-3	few	CASSLVPGNTIYF	TGTGCCAGCAGCCTGGTCCCTGGAAACACCATATATTTT
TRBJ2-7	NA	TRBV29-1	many	CSAGGGREQYF	TGCAGCGCCGGCGGAGGGCGCGAGCAGTACTTC
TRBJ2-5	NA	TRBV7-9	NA	CASSPDTGGETQYF	TGTGCCAGCAGCCCGGACACCGGCGGGGAGACCCAGTACTTC
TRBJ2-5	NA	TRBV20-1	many	CSATPDRQETQYF	TGCAGTGCCACCCCCGACAGACAAGAGACCCAGTACTTC
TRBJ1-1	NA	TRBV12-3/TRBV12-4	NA	CASSLAAGLNTEAFF	TGTGCCAGCAGTTTAGCCGCGGGACTCAACACTGAAGCTTTCTTT
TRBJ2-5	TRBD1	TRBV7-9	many	CASSTGVPETQYF	TGTGCCAGCAGCACAGGGGTCCCAGAGACCCAGTACTTC
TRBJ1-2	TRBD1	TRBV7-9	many	CAGGDSNYGYTF	TGTGCCGGGGGGGACAGTAACTATGGCTACACCTTC
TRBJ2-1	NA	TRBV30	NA	CAWSLTDGEQFF	TGTGCCTGGAGTCTAACCGACGGTGAGCAGTTCTTC
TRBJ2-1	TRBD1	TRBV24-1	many	CATSDSSGTGGLRSYNEQFF	TGTGCCACCAGTGACTCCTCCGGGACAGGGGGCTTGCGTTCCTACAATGAGCAGTTCTTC
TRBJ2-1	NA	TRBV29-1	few	CSAPQDSSEQFF	TGCAGCGCTCCCCAGGATTCCAGTGAGCAGTTCTTC
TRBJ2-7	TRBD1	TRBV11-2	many	CASRVKGDRGNEQYF	TGTGCCAGCAGAGTGAAAGGGGACAGGGGGAACGAGCAGTACTTC
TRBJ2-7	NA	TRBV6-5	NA	CASSSWGYSYEQYF	TGTGCCAGCAGCTCTTGGGGCTACTCCTACGAGCAGTACTTC
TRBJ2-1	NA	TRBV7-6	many	CASSLTRARNNEQFF	TGTGCCAGCAGCTTGACGAGGGCCCGGAACAATGAGCAGTTCTTC
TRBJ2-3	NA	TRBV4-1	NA	CASSQARESDTQYF	TGCGCCAGCAGCCAAGCTCGGGAGTCAGATACGCAGTATTTT
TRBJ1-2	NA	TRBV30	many	CAWSRGSGIYGYTF	TGTGCCTGGAGTCGGGGTAGTGGCATCTATGGCTACACCTTC
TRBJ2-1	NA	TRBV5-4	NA	CASSRDSQNEQFF	TGTGCCAGCAGCCGGGACTCGCAGAATGAGCAGTTCTTC
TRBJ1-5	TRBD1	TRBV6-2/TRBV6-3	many	CASRTGTVNQPQHF	TGTGCCAGCAGAACTGGGACAGTAAATCAGCCCCAGCATTTT
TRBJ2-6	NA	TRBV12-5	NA	CASGLLGSGANVLTF	TGTGCTAGTGGTTTATTAGGGTCTGGGGCCAACGTCCTGACTTTC
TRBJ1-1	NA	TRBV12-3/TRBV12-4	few	CASSHDGAESTEAFF	TGTGCCAGCAGTCACGACGGTGCAGAGAGCACTGAAGCTTTCTTT
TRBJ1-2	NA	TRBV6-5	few	CASSYRFSGSEGYTF	TGTGCCAGCAGTTACCGCTTCTCGGGGAGTGAAGGCTACACCTTC
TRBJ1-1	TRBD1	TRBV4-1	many	CASSQVSGQDEAFF	TGCGCCAGCAGCCAAGTGTCCGGACAGGACGAAGCTTTCTTT
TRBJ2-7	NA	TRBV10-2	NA	CASSGTMVEQYF	TGCGCCAGCAGTGGTACAATGGTCGAGCAGTACTTC
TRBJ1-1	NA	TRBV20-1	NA	CSSNGGTNTEAFF	TGCAGCTCAAACGGGGGTACGAACACTGAAGCTTTCTTT
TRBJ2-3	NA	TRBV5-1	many	CASSADSHKSDTQYF	TGCGCCAGCAGCGCGGACAGCCATAAATCAGATACGCAGTATTTT
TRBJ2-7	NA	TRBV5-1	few	CASSLSGSAYEQYF	TGCGCCAGCAGCTTGAGTGGCAGCGCCTACGAGCAGTACTTC
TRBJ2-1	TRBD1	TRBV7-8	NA	CASTGTGTHNEQFF	TGTGCCAGCACCGGGACAGGGACCCACAATGAGCAGTTCTTC
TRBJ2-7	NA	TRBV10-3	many	CAISGDVGTRYEQYF	TGTGCCATCAGTGGGGACGTAGGGACACGGTACGAGCAGTACTTC
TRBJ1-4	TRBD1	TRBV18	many	CASSRTGTGVPRGEKLFF	TGTGCCAGCTCACGGACCGGGACAGGGGTTCCGAGAGGGGAAAAACTGTTTTTT
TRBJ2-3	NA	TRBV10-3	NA	CAISPMPHTDTQYF	TGTGCCATCAGTCCTATGCCCCACACAGATACGCAGTATTTT
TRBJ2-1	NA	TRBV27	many	CASSWGASRVNEQFF	TGTGCCAGCTCATGGGGGGCTAGTCGTGTCAATGAGCAGTTCTTC
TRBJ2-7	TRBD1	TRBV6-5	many	CASSTGTGAMRSYEQYF	TGTGCCAGCAGTACCGGGACAGGGGCCATGAGGTCCTACGAGCAGTACTTC
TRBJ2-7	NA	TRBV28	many	CASSLFATGQYEQYF	TGTGCCAGCAGTTTATTCGCTACTGGACAGTACGAGCAGTACTTC
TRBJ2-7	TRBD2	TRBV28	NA	CASSPPGLAGVQYF	TGTGCCAGCAGTCCCCCGGGACTAGCGGGGGTGCAGTACTTC
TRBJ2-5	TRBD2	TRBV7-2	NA	CASSKRRLAGDGETQYF	TGTGCCAGCAGCAAACGGAGGCTAGCGGGAGACGGCGAGACCCAGTACTTC
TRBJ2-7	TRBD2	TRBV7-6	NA	CASSLAAGAFSSYEQYF	TGTGCCAGCAGCTTAGCGGCGGGAGCCTTTTCCTCCTACGAGCAGTACTTC